The present entry profiles one T cell receptor (beta chain) with its context. The antigen is not known. The entry originates in a study of cytomegalovirus exposure and HLA in healthy donors. General study points: Sequencing likely produced, as an artifact, a cluster of highly shared sequence variants. According to an earlier analysis, most TCR beta V segments yielded productive rearrangements about 90% or about 30% of the time. Some V segments, TRBV6-2 and TRBV6-3 among them, were indistinguishable and were therefore excluded.

13 Jbeta primers and 60 Vbeta primers were used for the PCR. This table comes from immunoSEQ multiplex PCR, and its TCRdb copy is limited to in-frame clones, with some not included. This table holds about 130,000 clones, over 15% found once. The germline V gene has CDR1 LGHNA and CDR2 YNFKEQ. The CDR3 has 16 amino acids. The V gene end was trimmed by 4 bases and the J gene end by 4 bases; junction bases not matched to a gene: 11. This rearrangement joins TRBV4-2 to TRBJ2-7; 9 bases line up with TRBD2. The sequencing input was PBMCs. The clonotype was recovered from a female donor in good health and CMV-seropositive. Here the CDR3 reads CASSLGVSGGKYEQYF. CDR3 sequence (DNA): TGTGCCAGCAGCCTTGGGGTTAGCGGGGGAAAGTACGAGCAGTACTTC.